This is a list of T cell receptor beta chains from one sample in a study of shared clonotypes between healthy human individuals. The assay was immunoSEQ multiplex PCR, and TCRdb's table has in-frame clones only and misses some. There are roughly 2 million clones in the sample; approximately 94% occur only once, and 1% to 1.3% lies in the top ten. The sample taken for sequencing was naive CD8+ T cells sorted from blood. The receptors originated from a man aged 18-30 years in good health. Each CDR3 is given with its conserved first and last residue. A D gene is named only where the DNA matches it firmly. Clone size is not always given. Where it is, it says once, few, many or a class for expanded clones.

d_gene | j_gene | abundance | v_gene | CDR3aa | CDR3nt
. | TRBJ2-7 | . | TRBV14 | CASSQGNPIYEQYF | TGTGCCAGCAGCCAAGGCAACCCGATCTACGAGCAGTACTTC
. | TRBJ2-7 | . | TRBV10-2 | CASSVGGYEQYF | TGCGCCAGCAGTGTGGGGGGTTACGAGCAGTACTTC
TRBD2 | TRBJ2-7 | . | TRBV10-2 | CASSQTSGRAFYEQYF | TGCGCCAGCAGCCAGACTAGCGGGAGGGCTTTCTACGAGCAGTACTTC
. | TRBJ1-6 | . | TRBV4-3 | CASSQDNGPNSPLHF | TGCGCCAGCAGCCAAGACAACGGCCCTAATTCACCCCTCCACTTT
. | TRBJ2-1 | . | TRBV5-4 | CASSSDSSYNEQFF | TGTGCCAGCAGCTCCGACAGCTCCTACAATGAGCAGTTCTTC
. | TRBJ2-3 | . | TRBV27 | CASSLLGLPSEHF | TGTGCCAGCAGTTTATTGGGTCTCCCTTCCGAGCATTTT
. | TRBJ2-1 | . | TRBV5-4 | CASTGAGAEYNEQFF | TGTGCCAGCACCGGGGCGGGGGCCGAATACAATGAGCAGTTCTTC
. | TRBJ1-5 | . | TRBV28 | CASTGVPDSLNQPQHF | TGTGCCAGCACCGGGGTGCCCGACAGCCTCAATCAGCCCCAGCATTTT
. | TRBJ2-1 | . | TRBV7-6 | CASSTWGANEQFF | TGTGCCAGCAGCACCTGGGGGGCCAATGAGCAGTTCTTC
TRBD2 | TRBJ2-5 | once | TRBV18 | CASSPRGQRGGETQYF | TGTGCCAGCTCACCACGGGGCCAGCGGGGGGGAGAGACCCAGTACTTC
. | TRBJ2-6 | . | TRBV6-5 | CASSNWISGANVLTF | TGTGCCAGCAGTAACTGGATCTCTGGGGCCAACGTCCTGACTTTC
. | TRBJ1-2 | . | TRBV12-5 | CASGIGVPYGYTF | TGTGCTAGTGGCATTGGGGTGCCATATGGCTACACCTTC
. | TRBJ1-4 | . | TRBV2 | CASSEAGVGHDATNEKLFF | TGTGCCAGCAGTGAAGCGGGAGTGGGCCATGATGCAACTAATGAAAAACTGTTTTTT
. | TRBJ2-1 | . | TRBV4-1 | CASSQAPGRNEQFF | TGCGCCAGCAGCCAAGCTCCGGGGAGGAATGAGCAGTTCTTC
. | TRBJ2-1 | once | TRBV5-6 | CASRSGWGTYNEQFF | TGTGCCAGCAGGTCGGGTTGGGGTACCTACAATGAGCAGTTCTTC
TRBD1 | TRBJ2-5 | once | TRBV29-1 | CSVEDRGGEETQYF | TGCAGCGTAGAGGACAGGGGAGGGGAAGAGACCCAGTACTTC
. | TRBJ1-5 | . | TRBV4-1 | CASSQEWGPGDLNQPQHF | TGCGCCAGCAGCCAAGAATGGGGACCTGGGGACCTAAATCAGCCCCAGCATTTT
TRBD1 | TRBJ2-7 | . | TRBV13 | CASSSGLGQGLYEQYF | TGTGCCAGCAGCTCCGGTTTGGGACAGGGCTTATACGAGCAGTACTTC
. | TRBJ2-7 | . | TRBV5-8 | CASSFGGNEQYF | TGTGCCAGCAGCTTCGGTGGCAACGAGCAGTACTTC
. | TRBJ2-7 | . | TRBV5-5 | CASSLPGGNYEQYF | TGTGCCAGCAGCTTGCCTGGGGGCAACTACGAGCAGTACTTC
TRBD2 | TRBJ2-3 | . | TRBV6-5 | CASSYAGGPDTQYF | TGTGCCAGCAGTTACGCGGGGGGGCCAGATACGCAGTATTTT
. | TRBJ1-1 | . | TRBV4-1 | CASSWRGLNTEAFF | TGCGCCAGCAGCTGGCGGGGACTGAACACTGAAGCTTTCTTT
TRBD1 | TRBJ2-7 | . | TRBV29-1 | CSLRTGRYEQYF | TGCAGCCTTAGGACAGGCCGCTACGAGCAGTACTTC
TRBD2 | TRBJ2-1 | . | TRBV19 | CASSTTSGRAVEQFF | TGTGCCAGTAGTACGACTAGCGGGAGAGCTGTCGAGCAGTTCTTC
. | TRBJ2-1 | . | TRBV5-1 | CASSPGPLSNEQFF | TGCGCCAGCAGCCCGGGACCACTCAGCAATGAGCAGTTCTTC
. | TRBJ1-2 | . | TRBV18 | CASSPWDGLSNYGYTF | TGTGCCAGCTCACCATGGGACGGCCTTTCTAACTATGGCTACACCTTC
TRBD1 | TRBJ2-3 | . | TRBV7-3 | CASSYTGAPSTDTQYF | TGTGCCAGCAGCTATACAGGGGCCCCTAGCACAGATACGCAGTATTTT
TRBD1 | TRBJ1-2 | . | TRBV4-1 | CASSQAISGGGYGYTF | TGCGCCAGCAGCCAAGCAATCTCAGGGGGAGGCTATGGCTACACCTTC
TRBD1 | TRBJ1-4 | once | TRBV28 | CASSEQGLTNEKLFF | TGTGCCAGCAGTGAACAGGGGCTAACTAATGAAAAACTGTTTTTT